This TCR beta chain was recovered during a study of cytomegalovirus exposure and HLA in healthy donors (TCRdb year 2017). In terms of the full investigation: An earlier analysis of about 530 of the donors reported approximately 260 Gb of sequence data and 117 million unique TCR beta sequences obtained from some 170 million T cells. The study used immunosequencing to profile the T cell repertoires of 600 to 850 subjects and linked those repertoires to cytomegalovirus serostatus. A later genetic analysis used genome-wide SNP genotypes for 398 of the 666 donors, treating that subset as a discovery cohort. The study aimed to test whether signatures of past pathogen exposure could be identified by cataloging public T cell receptors. Roughly 300 gigabases of sequencing data and tens of millions of unique TCR sequences were included in an early release covering over 600 HLA-typed donors. A later analysis re-analyzed previously published TCR beta repertoires from roughly 600 donors and added high-resolution HLA genotyping to study TCR occurrence patterns. All discovery cohort repertoires had been generated using a single sequencing platform. The genetic ancestry cluster associated with self-reported Caucasian donors included 70% to 85% of the roughly 400 genotyped donors. The number of typed donors differed by locus: about 629-630 for A, B, C, DRB1 and DQB1; some 540 for DQA1; 606 for DPA1; and some 450 for DPB1. To predict cytomegalovirus infection status, the study brought together high-throughput TCR immunosequencing, statistical association of individual TCRs with disease status, and machine learning. HLA typing included class I and class II loci at four-digit resolution. Donor age, sex, ethnicity and CMV serostatus were compiled alongside the repertoire data. Rather than drawing on any new phenotypic data, the later analysis identified candidate immune exposures from TCR beta sequences and the way those sequences occurred across donors. On average, roughly 250,000 unique TCR beta nucleotide sequences were sequenced per donor among a few hundred genotyped donors of the cohort, with roughly 18% of those sequences being non-productive. About 5 DR-DQ haplotypes were handled as single units for association and clustering, since linkage in the cohort was strong. An earlier analysis of 450 to 750 of the donors used high-throughput TCR beta sequencing to judge whether each TCR beta V gene segment behaved as functional or pseudogenic. Along with the roughly 700-subject first cohort, a separate validation cohort of over a hundred different subjects was used. Overall study outcomes, separate from this receptor: Because counts were too low, around 17 rarely observed V segments, including chromosome 9 orphons, were left out of the earlier analysis of a few hundred of the donors. The 87-base-pair reads could not distinguish some IMGT-functional V segments, including TRBV6-2 and TRBV6-3, so those segments were excluded. HLA typing was unavailable for some donors at each locus, so association tests used only the typed subset. In the study, some 160 TCR beta chains were listed as associated with cytomegalovirus. Across donors, most TCR sequences were observed very rarely, whereas some public TCRs were present in many individuals. In both the original and validation cohorts, the classifier was reported to diagnose cytomegalovirus status with high specificity and sensitivity. It was suggested by the authors that the approach could potentially be generalized to other disease states and immunological phenotypes. Several of the top co-occurrence clusters appeared to be linked to parvovirus B19, influenza, CMV and Epstein-Barr virus, according to a later analysis. In a later analysis, the rate of TCR association differed among HLA loci, with DRB1 alleles having the most associated TCRs and HLA-C alleles having the fewest. When HLA alleles, especially DR and DQ, strongly co-occurred, TCR associations were difficult to assign to individual alleles. Broadly in line with IMGT annotations, most TCR beta V segments showed up in productive rearrangements about 90% or about 30% of the time in an earlier analysis of around 600 of the donors. CMV serostatus was the only immune exposure information available for the cohort. A further reported finding was that TCR beta sequences accurately predicted the HLA-A and HLA-B alleles for most subjects in the first cohort. According to a later genetic analysis, donors in an Asian-associated ancestry cluster had fewer N-insertions in productive TCRs than the approximately 630-donor mean. An association between a missense DCLRE1C variant and V-gene and J-gene trimming of TCR beta chains was found in a later genetic analysis and replicated in an independent cohort. This cohort had only TCR beta chains sequenced, and the lack of alpha or paired-chain data limited which features could be detected. A later analysis found that most CMV-associated TCR beta chains appeared HLA-restricted, with HLA associations seemingly driven largely by CMV exposure. Three of the identified cytomegalovirus-associated TCR beta chains were confirmed in vitro to be specific for cytomegalovirus antigens. At a false discovery rate of 0.05, a later analysis linked under 20,000 TCR beta sequences to specific HLA alleles. The sequencing pipeline was judged likely to have produced a cluster of highly shared sequence variants as a technical artifact. Linkage disequilibrium might explain the correlated functional status among segregating V segments, but an unknown experimental factor could not be excluded. A later analysis found that HLA-associated TCR beta chains were more clonally expanded and had lower generation probabilities than equally common non-associated chains. Roughly uniform sequencing depth across donors was assumed in presence/absence analyses, although this assumption may not hold.

Cut back by 2 bases and 9 bases, the V and J ends lie 10 bases apart. In the germline V gene, CDR1 corresponds to SGDLS and CDR2 to YYNGEE. The CDR3 sequence holds 12 residues, the cysteine and phenylalanine included. CDR3 DNA is the only sequence kept; it has 36 bases, read in frame from the first base. In total, about 650 healthy bone marrow donors made up the cohort. At the time of sampling, every cohort member was nominally healthy, though immune exposures that went unrecorded were likely present. The donor was CMV seropositive and was included in the group of approximately 310 seropositive cohort members. Every donor gave a peripheral blood sample, and the peripheral blood mononuclear cells from that sample were used for TCR beta sequencing. The Qiagen DNeasy Blood Extraction Kit was used to extract genomic DNA from the blood cell samples. Turning to this clone: Its antigen is still unknown. Per-nucleotide qualities are absent, and no much larger clonotype sits a single base away.

The library was built by means of the immunoSEQ multiplex PCR assay. The multiplex PCR relied on a mix of 60 forward primers for TCR Vbeta segments and 13 reverse primers for TCR Jbeta segments. A multiplex PCR assay on genomic DNA amplified the CDR3 region of rearranged TCR beta genes. Amplified TCR beta libraries were sequenced as 87-base-pair reads on the Illumina HiSeq System. For the original study's pipeline: A later analysis tallied 80 million to 95 million unique TCR beta chains across the 666 repertoires, and some 10 million of those chains were shared by two or more donors. Raw reads were error-corrected and collapsed into unique sequences by a nearest-neighbor algorithm in which closely related sequences were merged to remove PCR and sequencing errors. Alignment of CDR3 sequences to IMGT reference sequences was used to assign V, D and J gene segments. For a sequence to be retained, at least a six-nucleotide match to both a V gene segment and a J gene segment was required. A rearrangement counted as productive if the CDR3 had no stop codons and remained in frame with V and J, and every other rearrangement counted as non-productive. Following IMGT convention, CDR3 was defined as the stretch from the second conserved V-encoded cysteine up to the conserved J-encoded phenylalanine. The earlier analysis of about 640 of the donors excluded any sequence lacking an unambiguous match to a single V gene segment. In an earlier analysis of 587 of the donors, a V segment was called functional when productive rearrangements were above 56.7%, and segregating when the standard deviation between donors exceeded 5%. A statistical classification framework was built for diagnosing cytomegalovirus status from the catalog of TCR beta chain sequences. A later analysis assigned V and J genes by comparing TCR nucleotide sequences with IMGT/GENE-DB human TR gene sequences. Using the TCRdist pipeline, a later analysis assigned CDR3 sequences along with most-parsimonious VDJ recombination scenarios. In a later analysis, each TCR beta chain was defined by its CDR3 amino acid sequence together with its V-gene family, and reads without a unique V-gene family were excluded. To address suspected cross-contamination and a sequencing artifact, a later analysis removed around 590 highly shared, low-generation-probability nucleotide sequences. In a later analysis, a clonal expansion index was calculated for each public chain from normalized within-repertoire ranks of inferred template counts. In a later analysis, generation probabilities were computed using a VDJ recombination model fitted to out-of-frame rearrangements, and the results were checked against IGoR. Hypergeometric tests were used in a later analysis to score TCR-TCR, TCR-HLA and TCR-CMV co-occurrence, with a repertoire-size bias correction applied to the TCR pairs. A later analysis estimated false discovery rates by permuting HLA or CMV assignments 20 times. In a later analysis, co-occurring TCRs were grouped using DBSCAN, with TCRdist sequence similarity added in when clustering inside HLA-allele-positive subsets. Repertoires with fewer than 30,000 or more than 120,000 public chains were left out of co-occurrence clustering, as were about 5 repertoires with anomalous nucleotide sharing. The clones in this table, taken by TCRdb from immuneACCESS, are in-frame only. Not every clone is retained; where verified, under half of the shortfall comes from an unresolved V gene, and the cause of the rest is unknown. V and J calls and clone size follow that table, whereas D and trimming were derived from the DNA. The sample table contains around 160,000 clones; only one count was recorded for roughly 79% of them. The ten largest account for 7% to 9% of the sample.

The source is a male donor in good health and CMV-seropositive. The sample consisted of PBMCs. This sequence uses TRBV9 and TRBJ2-3, and possibly TRBD2, on 6 matching bases. The nucleotide sequence reads as follows: TGTGCCAGCAGCGTTCACCGGGGGACGCAGTATTTT. Its product reads: CASSVHRGTQYF.